This T cell receptor beta chain originates from a study of OX40 agonist ivuxolimab in advanced cancers. The overall study: Administration of intravenous ivuxolimab to patients occurred every 2 weeks at 0.01 to 10 mg/kg.

Germline loops: CDR1 SQVTM, CDR2 ANQGSEA. The CDR3 runs to 12 residues. V dropped 7 bases and J dropped 3 bases, with 10 bases sitting between them. Worth noting for this clone: Its specificity is unknown.

Broader study findings: Mean expanded clone counts were higher in CD8+ than CD4+ T cells.

The assay was immunoSEQ multiplex PCR, and TCRdb's table has in-frame clones only and misses some. The sample consists of about 50,000 clones, approximately 84% of them appearing once. The sequences come from CD4+ or CD8+ T cells sorted from blood, collected in a trial of the OX40 agonist ivuxolimab. The gene calls are TRBV29-1 and TRBJ1-3; D is uncertain. This receptor was identified in an adult with an advanced solid tumor such as melanoma, head and neck, liver or kidney cancer. CDR3 amino acids: CSGRSGGNTIYF. The CDR3 DNA is TGCAGCGGGAGATCGGGTGGAAACACCATATATTTT.